The 5 T cell receptor beta chains listed next were all sequenced from one sample in a study of low-dose radiotherapy and immunotherapy resistance in tumors. TCR amplification ran roughly 20 PCR cycles using constant-region and V-primer adapter primers. TCRdb itself ran the reads through MiXCR, one entry per CDR3 protein. The sample has approximately 52,000 distinct CDR3 sequences, 33% seen once. As for time point: after trial treatment. Treatment reported: LDRT plus nivolumab, ipilimumab, low-dose cyclophosphamide and aspirin (RACIN trial). Sequenced here: PBMCs, sampled after low-dose radiotherapy plus immunotherapy. The source is a male donor with rectosigmoid adenocarcinoma.

Remarks on this clonotype: The junction shows a germline mismatch at one end, possibly a read error. Here the CDR3 reads CASRTRQYSSQPQHF. DNA for the CDR3: TGTGCCAGCAGAACCCGACAGTATAGCAGTCAGCCGCAGCATTTT. V is TRBV6-2 or TRBV6-3 and J is TRBJ1-5, with D perhaps TRBD1 (5 bases). Germline lookup yields CDR1 MNHEY and CDR2 SVGEGT. The CDR3 length is 15 residues.

This clonotype was picked up many times. V usage is TRBV6-2 or TRBV6-3 and J usage is TRBJ2-1, with no clear D. This CDR3 region has 15 residues. V was clipped by 9 bases and J by 7 bases, with 22 bases between them. Germline loops: CDR1 MNHEY, CDR2 SVGEGT. In DNA form, the CDR3 reads TGTGCCAGTCAGCTCGCAGTAGGCTTGGCGAATGAGCAGTTCTTC. Translating gives CASQLAVGLANEQFF.

This clonotype was observed at least ten times. The rearrangement uses TRBV7-2 and TRBJ2-7; maybe TRBD1 (6 bases). CDR3 length equals 13 residues. Germline V gene data show CDR1 as SGHTA and CDR2 as FQGNSA. The V end was cut by 3 bases, the J end by 4 bases, with 10 bases between. CDR3 bases: TGTGCCAGCAGCTTCTCGCAGGGGTACGAGCAGTACTTC. This encodes CASSFSQGYEQYF.

Of note for this clonotype: A far larger clone is only one base removed, so a read error is likely. V gene TRBV6-2 or TRBV6-3 combines with J gene TRBJ2-1, with 11 positions matching TRBD1. V dropped 3 bases and J dropped 10; count of bases not matched to a gene: 8. CDR3 length: 15 amino acids. The germline gives CDR1 MNHEY, CDR2 SVGEGT. The CDR3 bases are TGTGCCAGCAGTTATAGGGGACAGGGGGGACACGAGCAGTTCTTC. Translation gives CASSYRGQGGHEQFF.

J is TRBJ2-6 and V is TRBV7-3; 11 bases line up with TRBD2. The germline CDR1 and CDR2 sequences are SGHTA and FQGTGA. This CDR3 is built from 18 residues. V trimming: 5 bases; J trimming: 0 bases; junction bases outside the gene matches: 6. The CDR3 DNA sequence: TGTGCCAGCAGCCTTACTAGCGGGGGATCCTCTGGGGCCAACGTCCTGACTTTC. It yields the protein CASSLTSGGSSGANVLTF.